One sample yielded the 5 T cell receptor beta chains listed below, sequenced in a study of blood T cell repertoires in COVID-19. Only in-frame clones appear in the TCRdb table, and some are missing; sequencing was by immunoSEQ multiplex PCR. The sample includes roughly 330,000 clones, about 89% of them seen just once. Sequenced material: PBMCs or T cells enriched from blood (not recorded which). These receptors were collected from a woman aged 30 to 39 who had recovered from COVID-19.

This clone has a single count. V gene TRBV19 combines with J gene TRBJ2-3; D remains ambiguous. Germline V CDR1 and CDR2: LNHDA, SQIVND (reference sequence). The CDR3 totals 13 residues. Between the trimmed V and J ends, which lost 1 base and 4 bases, there was a span of 6 bases. The CDR3 coding sequence is TGTGCCAGTAGTATAGTAGGAGCAGATACGCAGTATTTT. As protein: CASSIVGADTQYF.

The chain links TRBV18 to TRBJ2-3; 7 bases map to TRBD2. Germline-derived CDR1 and CDR2 are KGHSH and LQKENI. This CDR3 is built from 14 residues. Trimming removed 5 bases from V and 1 base from J; junction bases left unmatched: 3. The CDR3 sequence is CASSVRGGTDTQYF. For the CDR3, the DNA is TGTGCCAGCTCAGTTCGGGGGGGCACAGATACGCAGTATTTT.

This clone was seen once. The chain uses TRBV7-8 and TRBJ2-1; 8 nucleotides match TRBD2. The CDR3 extends over 16 amino acids. In germline, CDR1 is SGHVS, CDR2 FQNEAQ. Unmatched junction bases numbered 12, after V lost 8 bases and J lost 3 bases. This CDR3 is CASLGNSLADYNEQFF. The CDR3, as DNA: TGTGCCAGCTTGGGAAACTCACTAGCGGACTACAATGAGCAGTTCTTC.

This clone appeared once. This chain joins TRBV11-3 and TRBJ2-2; tentative D call: TRBD2 (5 bases). Germline V gene lookup returns CDR1 SGHNT and CDR2 YENEEA. The CDR3 is 13 residues long. Trimming removed 1 base from V and 7 bases from J, with 7 bases in between. The CDR3 DNA reads TGTGCCAGCAGCTTAGCGGGGTACGGGGAGCTGTTTTTT. The encoded protein is CASSLAGYGELFF. Full variable domain (rest looked up from reference TRBV11-3 and TRBJ2-2): EAGVVQSPRYKIIEKKQPVAFWCNPISGHNTLYWYLQNLGQGPELLIRYENEEAVDDSQLPKDRFSAERLKGVDSTLKIQPAELGDSAVYLCASSLAGYGELFFGEGSRLTVL.

This clone was recorded a few times. The rearrangement links TRBV28 to TRBJ2-1; TRBD2 is a possible D gene (6 bases). V was pared by 2 bases and J by 8 bases, with 10 bases between. There are 13 residues in the CDR3. Germline V gene data show CDR1 as MDHEN and CDR2 as SYDVKM. The CDR3 coding sequence is TGTGCCAGCAGTTTACCGGGGGAATATGAGCAGTTCTTC. Translation: CASSLPGEYEQFF. The full variable domain, its missing parts supplied by reference TRBV28 and TRBJ2-1, is DVKVTQSSRYLVKRTGEKVFLECVQDMDHENMFWYRQDPGLGLRLIYFSYDVKMKEKGDIPEGYSVSREKKERFSLILESASTNQTSMYLCASSLPGEYEQFFGPGTRLTVL.